Listed here are 7 T cell receptor beta chains from one sample, sequenced in a study of blood T cell repertoires in COVID-19. Sequenced by immunoSEQ multiplex PCR; TCRdb stores in-frame clones only, minus some. The sample holds approximately 120,000 clones, more than 75% seen once. The sample consisted of peripheral blood. These receptors originate from a human donor in a cohort sampled during active COVID-19.

This rearrangement joins TRBV4-3 to TRBJ1-2; 10 bases agree with TRBD1. Per germline, CDR1 LGHNA and CDR2 YSLEER. The CDR3 sequence is 15 residues long. The ends lost 2 bases at V and 8 bases at J; junction bases unmatched: 8. CDR3 DNA sequence: TGCGCCAGCAGCCAACTGACAGGGGGCGCTTACGGCTACACCTTC. It encodes CASSQLTGGAYGYTF.

The chain combines TRBV4-1 with TRBJ2-1; the match to TRBD2 covers 8 bases. The CDR3 length is 13 residues. Unmatched junction bases numbered 8, after V lost 8 bases and J lost 8 bases. The germline V gene encodes CDR1 MGHRA and CDR2 YSYEKL. The CDR3 DNA reads as TGCGCCAGCTCGGCGGGAGGACTGGATGAGCAGTTCTTC. Its translation: CASSAGGLDEQFF.

The sample holds one count of this clone. V usage is TRBV9 and J usage is TRBJ1-4; perhaps TRBD1 as D (6 bases). V dropped 1 base and J dropped 11 bases, with 21 bases sitting between them. Germline V gives CDR1 SGDLS, CDR2 YYNGEE. The CDR3 covers 16 residues. This CDR3 reads CASSVSPSGGAGKLFF. In nucleotides, the CDR3 is TGTGCCAGCAGCGTATCTCCATCTGGGGGGGCTGGCAAACTGTTTTTT.

The rearrangement links TRBV18 to TRBJ2-1, with D unresolved. Germline V lookup: CDR1 KGHSH, CDR2 LQKENI. The CDR3 contains 14 residues. Trimming left V 1 base short and J 6 bases short, with 10 bases between. CDR3: CASSPLERSNEQFF. For the CDR3, the DNA is TGTGCCAGCTCACCACTGGAGAGGAGCAATGAGCAGTTCTTC.

V and J are TRBV30 and TRBJ2-5; TRBD2 is a possible D gene (5 bases). The CDR3 runs 17 residues. Germline V gene sequence: CDR1 GTSNPN, CDR2 SVGIG (reference sequence). With 1 base removed from V and 1 base from J, the gap between germline ends came to 19 bases. CDR3: CAWSDTETGVFQETQYF. DNA for the CDR3: TGTGCCTGGAGTGACACCGAAACCGGGGTCTTCCAAGAGACCCAGTACTTC.

The genes are TRBV19 and TRBJ1-5; possible D gene TRBD1, 5 bases. The CDR3 extends over 16 amino acids. Trimming removed 2 bases from V and 3 bases from J, with 14 bases in between. CDR1 and CDR2 (germline): LNHDA, SQIVND (reference sequence). The CDR3, as DNA: TGTGCCAGTAGTATAATGGGGGGGAGCTTCAATCAGCCCCAGCATTTT. It yields the protein CASSIMGGSFNQPQHF.

The CDR3 sequence is CAWSGGGKENTIYF. In nucleotides, the CDR3 is TGTGCCTGGAGTGGGGGGGGTAAAGAAAACACCATATATTTT. The gene calls are TRBV30 and TRBJ1-3; D might be TRBD1 (5 bases). CDR3 length equals 14 residues. Germline CDR1 GTSNPN, CDR2 SVGIG (reference sequence). Trimming removed 1 base at V and 6 bases at J, with 13 bases between.